The rows below give T cell receptor beta chains drawn from one sample of a study of T cells in Graves' hyperthyroidism and ophthalmopathy. TCRdb re-called the multiplex PCR reads through MiXCR, storing one row per CDR3 protein. The sample holds hundreds of thousands of distinct CDR3 sequences, more than 12% seen once. Sequenced: blood. The receptors were sampled from a woman aged 45-59 years with Graves' ophthalmopathy. The conserved cysteine and the conserved F or W are not part of the CDR3 here.

TRBJ1-6	TRBV7-3	ASSARINSPLH
TRBJ2-7	TRBV5-1	ASSHTSGVYEQY
TRBJ2-5	TRBV11-3	ASSLEWDRGIETQY
TRBJ2-1	TRBV7-9	ASSLYLTDEQF
TRBJ2-7	TRBV7-9	ASSLAGGRSYEQY
TRBJ2-1	TRBV10-3	AISESWQGADNEQF
TRBJ2-7	TRBV2	ASSPNTKYEQY
TRBJ1-1	TRBV9	ASSVGVNLRDTEAF
TRBJ2-7	TRBV20-1	SAGTSGLSYEQY
TRBJ2-7	TRBV27	ASSSTISYEQC